Sequencing of this TCR beta chain was carried out in a study of shared clonotypes between healthy human individuals. Per germline, CDR1 SGHNT and CDR2 YYREEE (reference sequence). Germline trimming cut 3 bases from V and 9 bases from J; bases unmatched to any gene: 6. This CDR3 region has 13 residues. The protocol was immunoSEQ multiplex PCR, while the TCRdb copy is restricted to in-frame clones and leaves out a portion. The sample contains roughly 2.5 million clones, over 85% of which appear only once. V usage is TRBV5-4 and J usage is TRBJ1-1; 9 nucleotides align to TRBD1. Sequencing was performed on naive CD4+ T cells sorted from blood. Sample subset: CD45RA+ positively selected. This receptor was identified in a man aged 18 to 29 in good health. The CDR3 is CASSSGQGVKAFF. The DNA for the CDR3 is TGTGCCAGCAGCTCGGGACAGGGCGTGAAAGCTTTCTTT.